Listed here are 19 T cell receptor beta chains from one sample, sequenced in a study of blood T cells in healthy people across ages. The authors ran a second PCR of roughly 6 to 12 cycles using a sample-barcoded 5' primer and a J-beta primer mix. TCRdb reprocessed the 5' RACE reads with MiXCR, giving one entry per CDR3 protein. The data contain 1,800,000 or so distinct CDR3 sequences, around 42% of them singletons. Specimen: blood. Source of these receptors: a human donor in good health.

The V gene is TRBV10-3, the J gene TRBJ2-1; 8 bases fit TRBD2. The germline CDR1 and CDR2 sequences are ENHRY and SYGVKD. V lost 6 bases and J lost 4; bases outside the gene matches: 8. This CDR3 comprises 15 residues. The CDR3 here is CAIRPGVAGYNEQFF. CDR3 in DNA: TGTGCCATCAGACCTGGGGTAGCGGGGTACAATGAGCAGTTCTTC.

This clonotype was seen a single time. CDR3 sequence reads: CASSEWDRGQETQYF. In DNA, the CDR3 is TGTGCCAGCAGTGAATGGGACAGGGGCCAAGAGACCCAGTACTTC. The chain employs TRBV25-1 and TRBJ2-5; 10 bases match TRBD1. With 1 base clipped from V and 1 base from J, the junction kept 0 bases outside the gene matches. Germline-derived CDR1 and CDR2 are MGHDK and SYGVNS. This CDR3 contains 15 residues.

The chain carries TRBV4-1 and TRBJ1-2; 7 positions agree with TRBD1. This CDR3 region has 16 residues. The junction had 9 bases not matched to a gene; V was cut back by 0 bases and J by 5 bases. Per the germline V gene, CDR1 is MGHRA and CDR2 is YSYEKL. The CDR3 sequence: CASSQDHTGERYGYTF. In DNA, the CDR3 is TGCGCCAGCAGCCAAGATCATACAGGGGAGCGATATGGCTACACCTTC.

At least ten counts were recorded for this clonotype. This chain joins TRBV7-9 and TRBJ1-4; TRBD1 matches 7 bases. Germline CDR1 SEHNR, CDR2 FQNEAQ (reference sequence). This CDR3 comprises 14 residues. V trimming: 1 base; J trimming: 8 bases; junction bases outside the gene matches: 4. The CDR3 here is CASSLGQGDEKLFF. CDR3 nucleotide sequence: TGTGCCAGCAGCTTAGGACAGGGAGACGAAAAACTGTTTTTT.

This clonotype was seen only a few times. This chain links TRBV7-8 with TRBJ1-1; a weak D match, TRBD1 (5 bases). Trimming stripped 1 base from V and 11 bases from J, with 14 bases between. The germline CDR1 and CDR2 sequences are SGHVS and FQNEAQ. The CDR3 sequence is 13 residues long. This CDR3 is CASSLVRSGEAFF. For the CDR3, the DNA is TGTGCCAGCAGCTTAGTTCGATCGGGGGAGGCTTTCTTT.

The V call is TRBV6-2 or TRBV6-3, the J call TRBJ2-1; 9 bases map to TRBD2. The length of the CDR3 is 14 residues. From germline, CDR1 is MNHEY and CDR2 SVGEGT. J lost 7 bases, V lost 0 bases, and 1 base had no gene match. CDR3 sequence (DNA): TGTGCCAGCAGTTACTCGACTAGCGGTAATGAGCAGTTCTTC. It yields the protein CASSYSTSGNEQFF.

V is TRBV12-3 or TRBV12-4 and J is TRBJ2-5, with 10 bases aligning to TRBD1. Gene TRBJ2-7 matches the end of the DNA better, so the J call may be wrong. The CDR3 has 14 amino acids. CDR3 residues: CASSLTGGCHEQYF. Written as DNA, the CDR3 is TGTGCCAGCAGTTTGACAGGGGGCTGCCACGAGCAGTACTTC.

V usage is TRBV29-1 and J usage is TRBJ1-5; tentative D call: TRBD1 (6 bases). Germline V gene lookup returns CDR1 SQVTM and CDR2 ANQGSEA. The CDR3 spans 13 residues. The V end lost 6 bases, the J end lost 7 bases, and 16 bases lay between the germline ends. CDR3 in amino acids: CSVLTGTGQPQHF. CDR3 nucleotide sequence: TGCAGCGTGTTAACAGGGACCGGGCAGCCCCAGCATTTT.

The V gene is TRBV18, the J gene TRBJ2-5; D is possibly TRBD2 (6 bases). The CDR3 sequence is 18 residues long. The germline gives CDR1 KGHSH, CDR2 LQKENI. The ends were cut back, 1 base at V and 5 bases at J, with 23 bases in the middle. The CDR3 coding sequence is TGTGCCAGCTCACCACTATCCGAAAAGTGGGGGGACGAGGAGACCCAGTACTTC. This gives the protein CASSPLSEKWGDEETQYF.

This clonotype was observed a handful of times. V gene TRBV7-9 combines with J gene TRBJ2-7; D may be TRBD1 or TRBD2 (5 bases each). CDR3 length: 16 residues. Trimming removed 2 bases from V and 1 base from J, with 15 bases in between. Germline CDR1 is SEHNR and CDR2 is FQNEAQ (reference sequence). Here the CDR3 DNA reads TGTGCCAGCAGCTTAAGTTACGGGGCTTTGTCCTACGAGCAGTACTTC. Translation gives CASSLSYGALSYEQYF.

The chain couples TRBV11-2 to TRBJ2-4, with 7 bases aligning to TRBD1. V shed 2 bases, J shed 13 bases, and the junction held 11 bases outside the gene matches. This CDR3 is built from 14 residues. Germline CDR1 and CDR2: SGHAT and FQNNGV. The CDR3 loop is CASSLRTTGLKQYF. The CDR3 DNA reads as TGTGCCAGCAGCTTACGAACGACAGGGTTGAAACAGTACTTC.

V gene TRBV4-3 combines with J gene TRBJ2-7; 8 bases map to TRBD1. There are 14 residues in the CDR3. Germline CDR1 is LGHNA and CDR2 is YSLEER. After removal of 8 bases from V and 3 bases from J, the junction contained 9 bases not matched to a gene. This CDR3 reads CASLRRTGIYEQYF. CDR3 nucleotides: TGCGCCAGCCTCCGTCGGACAGGGATCTACGAGCAGTACTTC.

This clonotype was counted ten times or more. J is TRBJ2-3 and V is TRBV10-3; D remains unclear. CDR3 size: 12 residues. V lost 3 bases and J 5 bases, leaving 6 bases between the germline ends. CDR1 and CDR2 from the germline V gene are ENHRY and SYGVKD. Here the CDR3 DNA reads TGTGCCATCAGTGAACTTGGAGATACGCAGTATTTT. Translation: CAISELGDTQYF.

This clonotype was picked up a small number of times. This chain links TRBV6-2 or TRBV6-3 with TRBJ2-5; D uncertain. V shed 1 base and J shed 5 bases, with 8 bases lying between them. CDR3 length: 13 amino acids. Germline CDR1 reads MNHEY; CDR2 reads SVGEGT. CDR3 nucleotide sequence: TGTGCCAGCAGTTACTTGTTTACGGAGACCCAGTACTTC. Residues: CASSYLFTETQYF.

The V call is TRBV25-1, the J call TRBJ2-4; maybe TRBD2 (6 bases). The end of the DNA aligns better with TRBJ2-7, so the J call may be wrong. The CDR3 covers 15 residues. Germline values: CDR1 MGHDK, CDR2 SYGVNS. CDR3 in amino acids: CASSEDHREIYEQYF. CDR3 sequence (DNA): TGTGCCAGCAGTGAGGACCACCGGGAGATCTACGAGCAGTACTTC.

The chain joins TRBV11-3 to TRBJ2-2; D not certain. Trimming left V 2 bases short and J 6 bases short, with 7 bases between. This CDR3 is 13 amino acids long. In germline, CDR1 is SGHNT, CDR2 YENEEA. DNA of the CDR3: TGTGCCAGCAGCTTACCGAGCTCCGGGGAGCTGTTTTTT. Its protein is CASSLPSSGELFF.

CDR3 residues: CASSLSGVGSYEQYF. CDR3 DNA: TGCGCCAGCAGCTTGTCTGGGGTAGGCTCCTACGAGCAGTACTTC. The chain carries TRBV5-1 and TRBJ2-7; D unclear. CDR3 length: 15 residues. Germline-derived CDR1 and CDR2 are SGHRS and YFSETQ. With 1 base removed from V and 0 bases from J, the gap between germline ends came to 11 bases.

The chain has TRBV20-1 and TRBJ1-1; no reliable D call. Germline assignment: CDR1 DFQATT and CDR2 SNEGSKA (reference sequence). The ends were cut back, 6 bases at V and 5 bases at J, with 13 bases in the middle. The CDR3 has 12 amino acids. CDR3 in amino acids: CSAPDLKTEAFF. DNA of the CDR3: TGCAGTGCCCCCGATCTCAAGACTGAAGCTTTCTTT.

This clonotype was found a few times. The genes are TRBV20-1 and TRBJ2-2; TRBD1 aligns across 7 bases. The junction had 3 bases not matched to a gene; V was cut back by 3 bases and J by 2 bases. This CDR3 is built from 14 residues. Per the germline V gene, CDR1 is DFQATT and CDR2 is SNEGSKA (reference sequence). The CDR3 region is CSARTGINTGELFF. DNA of the CDR3: TGCAGTGCTAGGACAGGGATAAACACCGGGGAGCTGTTTTTT.